Below are 11 T cell receptor beta chains sequenced from a single sample in a study of T cells in Graves' hyperthyroidism and ophthalmopathy (dated by TCRdb to the late 2010s). The receptor library was made with multiplex PCR. Sequencing was performed on an Illumina HiSeq 2000. The TCR beta CDR3 regions were amplified from the RNA transcripts. The first round of RT-PCR for the TCR CDR3 was performed with the HTBI primer set and the Qiagen OneStep RT-PCR kit. TCRdb passed the public sequencing reads through fastp at Q25 and MiXCR, retaining productive beta sequences. All rows with the same CDR3 protein become a single entry with the most common DNA and genes. Here the sample has 620,000 or so distinct CDR3 sequences; 13% to 15% occur a single time. Roughly an eighth of the sample is taken by the ten largest. Material for sequencing was blood. The receptors were sampled from a woman between 50 and 59 years old with Graves' ophthalmopathy.

This clonotype was seen at least ten times. This sequence joins TRBV7-9 and TRBJ1-1; D uncertain. The CDR3 runs to 11 residues. The germline CDR1 and CDR2 sequences are SEHNR and FQNEAQ (reference sequence). V gave up 7 bases and J gave up 4 bases, with 7 bases separating them. The CDR3 sequence is CASIGPTEAFF. DNA for the CDR3: TGTGCCAGCATCGGACCCACTGAAGCTTTCTTT.

This clonotype has at least ten counts. The rearrangement links TRBV20-1 to TRBJ1-1, with D perhaps matching TRBD1 (5 bases). CDR3 length: 15 residues. CDR1 and CDR2 (germline): DFQATT, SNEGSKA (reference sequence). V lost 6 bases and J lost 1, with 18 bases in between. The CDR3 protein is CSAITGGARNTEAFF. DNA for the CDR3: TGCAGTGCCATAACTGGAGGGGCCAGGAACACTGAAGCTTTCTTT.

In its sample, this clonotype was seen many times. The chain combines TRBV3-1 with TRBJ2-2; the D is unclear. Trimming shortened V by 1 base and J by 6 bases, and 6 bases separated the two germline ends. The germline CDR1 and CDR2 sequences are LGHDT and YNNKEL (reference sequence). This CDR3 has 13 residues. CDR3 sequence (DNA): TGTGCCAGCAGCCAAGGGCTACCCGGGGAGCTGTTTTTT. Amino acid sequence: CASSQGLPGELFF.

This clonotype has only a few counts. This CDR3 is CASSSGRLQETQYF. CDR3 nucleotides: TGTGCCAGTAGTAGCGGGAGACTTCAAGAGACCCAGTACTTC. V and J are TRBV19 and TRBJ2-5; 7 bases are shared with TRBD2. CDR3 size: 14 residues. The germline V gene has CDR1 LNHDA and CDR2 SQIVND (reference sequence). The V and J ends lost 4 bases and 2 bases, in that order; junction bases with no gene match: 4. The complete variable domain, with remaining parts taken from reference TRBV19 and TRBJ2-5, reads DGGITQSPKYLFRKEGQNVTLSCEQNLNHDAMYWYRQDPGQGLRLIYYSQIVNDFQKGDIAEGYSVSREKKESFPLTVTSAQKNPTAFYLCASSSGRLQETQYFGPGTRLLVL.

This clonotype has ten or more counts. V gene TRBV6-2 or TRBV6-3 combines with J gene TRBJ2-7, with 9 bases fitting TRBD1. J was trimmed by 7 bases and V by 5 bases; bases with no gene match: 9. CDR1 is MNHEY, CDR2 SVGEGT, per germline. The CDR3 totals 14 residues. The CDR3 is CASSTGQGSGEQYF. The CDR3 DNA reads TGTGCCAGCAGTACTGGACAGGGGTCGGGGGAGCAGTACTTC.

The V call is TRBV28, the J call TRBJ1-3, with no clear D. Trimming removed 1 base from V and 2 bases from J, with 9 bases in between. Germline V gene sequence: CDR1 MDHEN, CDR2 SYDVKM. This CDR3 is 15 amino acids long. This chain's CDR3 is CASSLSQAAGNTIYF. CDR3 bases: TGTGCCAGCAGTTTATCCCAGGCGGCTGGAAACACCATATATTTT.

Points on this clonotype: A much larger clone lies one base from this, so it may be a read error. The chain combines TRBV11-1 with TRBJ2-5, with TRBD2 identical over 9 bases. The trim removed 5 bases at V and 5 bases at J, leaving 9 bases unmatched. The CDR3 consists of 15 residues. Germline lookup yields CDR1 SGHAT and CDR2 FQDESV (reference sequence). Written as DNA, the CDR3 is TGTGCCAGCAGCCACTGGCGGGAGGGCCACGAGACCCAGTACTTC. It yields the protein CASSHWREGHETQYF.

There are a few counts of this clonotype. The V and J genes are TRBV14 and TRBJ2-1, with a possible D match to TRBD2 (6 bases). CDR1 SGHDN and CDR2 FVKESK come from the germline V gene. With 0 bases removed from V and 4 bases from J, the gap between germline ends came to 16 bases. The CDR3 consists of 17 residues. In DNA form, the CDR3 reads TGTGCCAGCAGCCAAGAGGCGGCGGGGTGGGATTACAATGAGCAGTTCTTC. It encodes CASSQEAAGWDYNEQFF.

The rearrangement links TRBV9 to TRBJ2-4; 9 positions agree with TRBD1. This CDR3 spans 15 amino acids. Trimming cost V 3 bases and J 7 bases; bases outside gene matches: 8. CDR1 is SGDLS, CDR2 YYNGEE, per germline. The CDR3 DNA reads as TGTGCCAGCAGCGCAACCGGGACAGGGAATAACATTCAGTACTTC. Amino acid sequence: CASSATGTGNNIQYF. Full variable domain (remainder filled in from reference TRBV9 and TRBJ2-4): DSGVTQTPKHLITATGQRVTLRCSPRSGDLSVYWYQQSLDQGLQFLIQYYNGEERAKGNILERFSAQQFPDLHSELNLSSLELGDSALYFCASSATGTGNNIQYFGAGTRLSVL.

The chain's CDR3 is CASSNRDTLEQYF. CDR3 DNA sequence: TGTGCCAGCAGTAACCGGGACACCCTCGAGCAGTACTTC. The gene calls are TRBV6-5 and TRBJ2-7; maybe TRBD1 (6 bases). CDR1 MNHEY and CDR2 SVGAGI come from the germline V gene. V lost 5 bases, J lost 6 bases, and 14 bases lay in between. The length of the CDR3 is 13 residues.

This clonotype was seen a few times. The rearrangement uses TRBV7-9 and TRBJ2-7; D perhaps matches TRBD2 (6 bases). The CDR3 is 15 amino acids. Deletions cut 5 bases from V and 0 bases from J, with 14 bases between. CDR1 is SEHNR and CDR2 is FQNEAQ in the germline V gene (reference sequence). CDR3 protein: CASSERSSASYEQYF. The CDR3 DNA reads as TGTGCCAGCAGCGAAAGGTCTAGCGCCTCCTACGAGCAGTACTTC.